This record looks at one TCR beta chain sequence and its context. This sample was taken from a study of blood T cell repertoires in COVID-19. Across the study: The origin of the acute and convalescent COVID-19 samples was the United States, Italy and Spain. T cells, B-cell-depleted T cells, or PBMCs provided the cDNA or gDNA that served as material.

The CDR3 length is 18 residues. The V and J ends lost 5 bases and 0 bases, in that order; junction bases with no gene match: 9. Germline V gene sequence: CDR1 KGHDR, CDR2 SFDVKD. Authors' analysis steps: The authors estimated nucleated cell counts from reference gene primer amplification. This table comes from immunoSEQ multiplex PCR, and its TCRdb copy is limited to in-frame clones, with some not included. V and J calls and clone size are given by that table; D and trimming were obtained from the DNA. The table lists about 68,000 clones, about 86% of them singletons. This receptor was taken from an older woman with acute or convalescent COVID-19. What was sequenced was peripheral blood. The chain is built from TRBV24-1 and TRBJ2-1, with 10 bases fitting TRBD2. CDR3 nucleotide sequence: TGTGCCACCAGTGGGCCTAGCGGGAGCCCGAGCTCCTACAATGAGCAGTTCTTC. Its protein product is CATSGPSGSPSSYNEQFF.